The clone carrying this TCR beta chain was seen ten or more times. This CDR3 spans 14 amino acids. Germline V gene lookup returns CDR1 SGHVS and CDR2 FQNEAQ. V was clipped by 5 bases and J by 2 bases; unmatched bases: 5. The data originate from a study of T cells after posttransplantation cyclophosphamide. Generated by immunoSEQ multiplex PCR, the TCRdb table keeps only in-frame clones and is missing some. This record lists roughly 5,100 clones, none seen once only, and the top ten clones contain 15% to 20%. Busulfan-fludarabine conditioning, marrow transplant, and cyclophosphamide on days +3 and +4 were administered.

The TCR originated in a female patient aged 30 to 45 who received an allogeneic stem cell transplant from an unrelated donor, was CMV-positive, and had acute and chronic GVHD. The graft donor may account for some of the T cells. The sequences come from PBMCs, collected after allogeneic stem cell transplant with posttransplant cyclophosphamide. The rearrangement joins TRBV7-8 to TRBJ2-7; TRBD2 matches 8 bases. The CDR3: CASSTGGYTYEQYF. The CDR3, as DNA: TGTGCCAGCAGCACGGGGGGGTACACCTACGAGCAGTACTTC.